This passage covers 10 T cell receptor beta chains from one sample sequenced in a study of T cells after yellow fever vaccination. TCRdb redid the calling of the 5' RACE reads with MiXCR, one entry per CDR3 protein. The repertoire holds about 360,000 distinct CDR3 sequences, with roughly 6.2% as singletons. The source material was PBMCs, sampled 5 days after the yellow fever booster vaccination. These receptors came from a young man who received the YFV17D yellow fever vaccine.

The CDR3: CASSPTTAPGNNEQFF. CDR3 DNA sequence: TGTGCCAGCAGTCCGACCACTGCCCCGGGAAACAATGAGCAGTTCTTC. V is TRBV25-1 and J is TRBJ2-1, with D perhaps TRBD2 (5 bases). This CDR3 has 16 residues. The V gene lost 5 bases and the J gene lost 5 bases, with 19 bases spanning the gap. The germline V gene has CDR1 MGHDK and CDR2 SYGVNS.

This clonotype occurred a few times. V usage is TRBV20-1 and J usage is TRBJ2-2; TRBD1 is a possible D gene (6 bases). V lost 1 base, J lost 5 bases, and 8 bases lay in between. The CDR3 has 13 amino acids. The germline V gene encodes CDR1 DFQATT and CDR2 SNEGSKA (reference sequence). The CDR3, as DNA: TGCAGTGCTAGAGCCAGGGGAACCGGGGAGCTGTTTTTT. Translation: CSARARGTGELFF.

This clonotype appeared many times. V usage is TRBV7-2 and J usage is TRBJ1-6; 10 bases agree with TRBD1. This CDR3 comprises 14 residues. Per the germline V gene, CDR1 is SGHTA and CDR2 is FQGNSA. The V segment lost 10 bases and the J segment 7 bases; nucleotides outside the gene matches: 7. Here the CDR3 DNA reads TGTGCCACCCGACAGGGGGCTTCGAATTCACCCCTCCACTTT. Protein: CATRQGASNSPLHF. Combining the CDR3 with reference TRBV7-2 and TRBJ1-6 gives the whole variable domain GAGVSQSPSNKVTEKGKDVELRCDPISGHTALYWYRQSLGQGLEFLIYFQGNSAPDKSGLPSDRFSAERTGGSVSTLTIQRTQQEDSAVYLCATRQGASNSPLHFGNGTRLTVT.

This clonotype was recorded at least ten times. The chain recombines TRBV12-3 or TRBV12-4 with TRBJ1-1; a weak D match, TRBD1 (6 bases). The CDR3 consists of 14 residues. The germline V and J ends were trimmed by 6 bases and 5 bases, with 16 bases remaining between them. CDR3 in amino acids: CASSRRTEQTEAFF. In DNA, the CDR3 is TGTGCCAGCAGCAGACGGACAGAACAAACTGAAGCTTTCTTT.

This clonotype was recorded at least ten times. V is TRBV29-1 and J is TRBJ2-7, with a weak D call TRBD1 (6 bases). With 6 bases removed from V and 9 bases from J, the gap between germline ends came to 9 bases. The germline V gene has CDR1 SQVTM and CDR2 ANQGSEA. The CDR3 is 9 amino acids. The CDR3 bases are TGCAGCGTCGAGGACAGGCAGTACTTC. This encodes CSVEDRQYF.

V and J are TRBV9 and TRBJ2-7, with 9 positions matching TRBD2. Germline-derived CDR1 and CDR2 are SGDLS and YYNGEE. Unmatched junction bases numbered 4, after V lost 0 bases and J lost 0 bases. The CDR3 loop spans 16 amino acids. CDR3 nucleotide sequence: TGTGCCAGCAGCGTAGGGGCTAGCGGGATCTCCTACGAGCAGTACTTC. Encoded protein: CASSVGASGISYEQYF.

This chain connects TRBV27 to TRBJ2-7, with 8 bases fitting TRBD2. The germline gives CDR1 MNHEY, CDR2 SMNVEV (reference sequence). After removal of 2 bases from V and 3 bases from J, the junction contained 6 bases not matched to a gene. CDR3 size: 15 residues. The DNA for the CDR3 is TGTGCCAGCAGTTTAGCGGGACTAGGGGACTACGAGCAGTACTTC. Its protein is CASSLAGLGDYEQYF.

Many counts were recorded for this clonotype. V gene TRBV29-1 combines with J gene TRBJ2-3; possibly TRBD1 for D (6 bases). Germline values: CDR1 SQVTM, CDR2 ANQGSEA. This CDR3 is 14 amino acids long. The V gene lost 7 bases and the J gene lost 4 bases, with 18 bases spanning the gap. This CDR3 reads CSGQGGEAADTQYF. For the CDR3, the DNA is TGCAGCGGGCAAGGGGGTGAAGCGGCAGATACGCAGTATTTT.

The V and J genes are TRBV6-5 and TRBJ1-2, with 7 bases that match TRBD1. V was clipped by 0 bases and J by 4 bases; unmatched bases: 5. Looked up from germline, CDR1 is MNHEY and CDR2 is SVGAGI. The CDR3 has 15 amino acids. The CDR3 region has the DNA TGTGCCAGCAGTTACTCGACAGGGCTCGGCTATGGCTACACCTTC. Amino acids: CASSYSTGLGYGYTF.

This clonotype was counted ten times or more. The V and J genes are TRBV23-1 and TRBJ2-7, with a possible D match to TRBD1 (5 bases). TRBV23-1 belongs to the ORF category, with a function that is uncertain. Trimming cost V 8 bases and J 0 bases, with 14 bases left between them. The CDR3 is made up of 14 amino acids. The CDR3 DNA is TGCGCCAGCGCCTCACAGGAACGCTCCTACGAGCAGTACTTC. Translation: CASASQERSYEQYF.